This T cell receptor beta chain was sequenced during a study of blood T cells in healthy people across ages. Regarding the study as a whole: Estimates of total diversity, which came from one million sequenced T cells, were considered to be underestimates.

Alongside a J-beta primer mix, a sample-barcoded 5' primer served in a second PCR lasting 7 to 11 cycles. TCRdb fed the 5' RACE reads into MiXCR, producing one record per CDR3 protein. The table lists roughly 1.7 million distinct CDR3 sequences, about 31% of them singletons, with about 11% in the top ten. In this sample, this clonotype turned up a few times. Its antigen is not identified. The sequence was collected from a woman aged 25 to 45 in good health. The sample consisted of blood.

CDR3 nucleotide sequence: TGCAGTGCTAGAGACCCACTCAAGACGCAGCAAGAGACCCAGTACTTC. Protein product: CSARDPLKTQQETQYF. This chain connects TRBV20-1 to TRBJ2-5; D remains unclear. The CDR3 is 16 amino acids. V shed 0 bases and J shed 2 bases, with 16 bases lying between them. CDR1 and CDR2 (germline): DFQATT, SNEGSKA (reference sequence).